The entry below gives a single TCR beta chain sequence along with its context. This entry comes from a study of control samples from healthy donors and cancer patients. CDR3 size: 16 residues. Germline-derived CDR1 and CDR2 are SEHNR and FQNEAQ (reference sequence). Unmatched junction bases numbered 9, after V lost 5 bases and J lost 0 bases. The assay was immunoSEQ multiplex PCR, and TCRdb's table has in-frame clones only and misses some. The sample records 100,000 to 150,000 clones, around nine tenths being singletons. The receptor comes from a man aged 45-65 years with head and neck cancer. The sample consisted of PBMCs. The chain combines TRBV7-9 with TRBJ2-7; 8 bases map to TRBD2. The CDR3 sequence is CASSPEERGISYEQYF. CDR3 in DNA: TGTGCCAGCAGCCCCGAAGAGCGGGGGATCTCCTACGAGCAGTACTTC.